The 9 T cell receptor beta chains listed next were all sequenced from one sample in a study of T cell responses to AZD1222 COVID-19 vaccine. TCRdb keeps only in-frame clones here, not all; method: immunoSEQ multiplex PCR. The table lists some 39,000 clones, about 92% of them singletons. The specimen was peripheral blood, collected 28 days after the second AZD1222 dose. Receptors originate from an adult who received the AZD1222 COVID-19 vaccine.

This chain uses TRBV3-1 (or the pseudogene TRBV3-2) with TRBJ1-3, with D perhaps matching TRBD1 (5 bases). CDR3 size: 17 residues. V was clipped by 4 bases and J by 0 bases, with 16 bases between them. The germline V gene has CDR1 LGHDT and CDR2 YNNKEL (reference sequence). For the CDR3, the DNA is TGTGCCAGCAGCCGTTCTGGGGCACCGCTCTCTGGAAACACCATATATTTT. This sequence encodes CASSRSGAPLSGNTIYF.

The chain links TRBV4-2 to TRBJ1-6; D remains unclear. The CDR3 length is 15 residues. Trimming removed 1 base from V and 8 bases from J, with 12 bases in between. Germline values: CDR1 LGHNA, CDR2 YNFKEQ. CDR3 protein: CASSQGVSADSPLHF. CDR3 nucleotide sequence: TGTGCCAGCAGCCAAGGGGTGTCGGCAGATTCACCCCTCCACTTT.

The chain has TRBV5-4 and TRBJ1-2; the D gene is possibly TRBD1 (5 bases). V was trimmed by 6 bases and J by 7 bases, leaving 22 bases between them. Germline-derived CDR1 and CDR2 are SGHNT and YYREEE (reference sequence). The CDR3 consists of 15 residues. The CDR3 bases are TGTGCCAGCACCTTCCGACTTGGGGGGAGAGGTGGCTACACCTTC. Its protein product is CASTFRLGGRGGYTF.

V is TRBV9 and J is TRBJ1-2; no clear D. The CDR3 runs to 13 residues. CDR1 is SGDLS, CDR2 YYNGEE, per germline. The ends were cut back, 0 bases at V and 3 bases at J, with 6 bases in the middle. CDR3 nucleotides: TGTGCCAGCAGCGTAGGGCGTGACTATGGCTACACCTTC. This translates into CASSVGRDYGYTF.

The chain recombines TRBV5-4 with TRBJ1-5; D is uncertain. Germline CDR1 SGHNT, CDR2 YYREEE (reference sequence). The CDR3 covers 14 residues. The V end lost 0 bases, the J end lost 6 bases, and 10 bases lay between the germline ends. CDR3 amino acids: CASSLEADGQPQHF. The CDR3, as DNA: TGTGCCAGCAGCTTGGAGGCAGATGGTCAGCCCCAGCATTTT.

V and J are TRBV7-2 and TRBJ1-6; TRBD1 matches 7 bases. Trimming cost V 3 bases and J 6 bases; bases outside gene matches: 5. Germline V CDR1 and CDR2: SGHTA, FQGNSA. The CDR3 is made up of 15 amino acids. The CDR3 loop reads CASSFQGGANSPLHF. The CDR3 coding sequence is TGTGCCAGCAGCTTCCAGGGGGGGGCTAATTCACCCCTCCACTTT.

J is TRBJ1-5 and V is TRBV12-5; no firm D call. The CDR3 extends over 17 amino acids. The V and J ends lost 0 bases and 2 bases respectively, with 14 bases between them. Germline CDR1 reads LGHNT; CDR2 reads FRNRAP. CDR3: CASGLVLGRRGNQPQHF. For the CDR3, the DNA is TGTGCTAGTGGTTTGGTACTGGGAAGACGGGGCAATCAGCCCCAGCATTTT.

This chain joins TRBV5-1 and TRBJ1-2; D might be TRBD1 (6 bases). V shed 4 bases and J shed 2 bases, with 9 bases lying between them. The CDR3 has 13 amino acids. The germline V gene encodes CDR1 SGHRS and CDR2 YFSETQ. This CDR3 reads CASSEDSNYGYTF. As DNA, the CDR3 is TGCGCCAGCAGCGAGGACAGCAACTATGGCTACACCTTC.

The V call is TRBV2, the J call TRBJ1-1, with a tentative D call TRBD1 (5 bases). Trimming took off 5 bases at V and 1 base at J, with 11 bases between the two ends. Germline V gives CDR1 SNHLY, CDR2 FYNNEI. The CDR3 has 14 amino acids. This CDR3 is CASSSQGTNTEAFF. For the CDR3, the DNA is TGTGCCAGCAGTTCTCAGGGAACGAACACTGAAGCTTTCTTT.